This TCR beta chain was profiled in a study of T cell clonotyping in hematopoietic cell transplantation. About this clone itself: As yet, its antigen is unknown.

V shed 5 bases and J shed 0 bases, with 8 bases lying between them. This CDR3 spans 14 amino acids. The germline gives CDR1 LNHNV, CDR2 YYDKDF (reference sequence). Clones were read by immunoSEQ multiplex PCR, and TCRdb kept only the in-frame ones, dropping some. The sample carries some 15,000 clones, 75% to 90% recorded once. Study-wide results and limits: Few recipient clonotypes overlapped donors; over 95% were de novo at given depth.

The clonotype comes from a man aged 45-60 years in good health. Some clones in this sample may be carry-over from other donors' samples. The sequencing sample was made of peripheral blood mononuclear cells. The rearrangement joins TRBV15 to TRBJ1-3; D remains unclear. Here the CDR3 reads CATSPEISGNTIYF. The CDR3 DNA is TGTGCCACCAGCCCCGAAATCTCTGGAAACACCATATATTTT.